The 9 T cell receptor beta chains below all came from one sample that was sequenced in a study of T cell responses to AZD1222 COVID-19 vaccine. Libraries were prepared by immunoSEQ multiplex PCR; TCRdb keeps only in-frame clonotypes and omits some of them. The table includes 150,000 to 180,000 clones, more than 75% detected once. The sample here was peripheral blood, taken on day 0 of AZD1222 vaccination. These receptors were obtained from an adult in good health.

The CDR3 region has the DNA TGTGCCAGTAGTATTTATGGCGGCGACACAGATACGCAGTATTTT. It translates to CASSIYGGDTDTQYF. The chain uses TRBV19 and TRBJ2-3, with D unclear. The ends were cut back, 3 bases at V and 2 bases at J, with 12 bases in the middle. CDR1 is LNHDA and CDR2 is SQIVND in the germline V gene (reference sequence). The CDR3 has 15 amino acids.

The rearrangement links TRBV5-8 to TRBJ2-1, with 7 bases fitting TRBD2. Germline V lookup: CDR1 SGHTS, CDR2 YDEGEE. The ends lost 7 bases at V and 9 bases at J; junction bases unmatched: 13. The CDR3 runs to 14 residues. The CDR3 coding sequence is TGTGCCAGCCTCCGGGGGGAGGGCCAGCGTGAGCAGTTCTTC. This codes for CASLRGEGQREQFF.

This clone was detected once. V is TRBV13 and J is TRBJ2-1; 8 nucleotides agree with TRBD2. Germline V gene sequence: CDR1 PRHDT, CDR2 FYEKMQ (reference sequence). J gave up 2 bases and V 5 bases, and 8 bases lay outside the gene matches. This CDR3 contains 16 residues. The CDR3 DNA reads TGTGCCAGCAGCCCGCAGTTGCGGGGGGCCTACAATGAGCAGTTCTTC. Amino acids: CASSPQLRGAYNEQFF.

This sequence joins TRBV6-5 and TRBJ1-3, with 7 bases identical to TRBD1. Trimming took 2 bases from V and 2 from J; bases not matched to a gene: 0. Per germline, CDR1 MNHEY and CDR2 SVGAGI. The CDR3 totals 14 residues. The CDR3 coding sequence is TGTGCCAGCAGTTACGGGACAGCTGGAAACACCATATATTTT. It translates to CASSYGTAGNTIYF.

The rearrangement uses TRBV12-3 or TRBV12-4 and TRBJ1-1; D gene unclear. The CDR3 spans 13 residues. V lost 3 bases and J lost 4, with 9 bases in between. The CDR3 protein is CASSFSEGTEAFF. For the CDR3, the DNA is TGTGCCAGCAGTTTTAGCGAAGGCACTGAAGCTTTCTTT.

V and J are TRBV12-5 and TRBJ2-1, with D perhaps matching TRBD2 (6 bases). Germline assignment: CDR1 LGHNT and CDR2 FRNRAP. Between the trimmed V and J ends, which lost 2 bases and 3 bases, there was a span of 23 bases. This CDR3 region has 19 residues. The CDR3 bases are TGTGCTAGTGGTTTGCCCCGGGGGAGCGGTGAAGGGGACTACAATGAGCAGTTCTTC. Amino acid sequence: CASGLPRGSGEGDYNEQFF.

The CDR3 nucleotides read TGTGCCTGGAGTGTTGGACGGGTTGGTAGCAATCAGCCCCAGCATTTT. As protein: CAWSVGRVGSNQPQHF. The V gene is TRBV30, the J gene TRBJ1-5, with unresolved D. CDR3 size: 16 residues. The V gene's germline CDR1 is GTSNPN and CDR2 SVGIG (reference sequence). The V end was cut by 0 bases, the J end by 0 bases, with 12 bases between.

V gene TRBV6-5 combines with J gene TRBJ1-5, with D possibly being TRBD1 (5 bases). The CDR3 consists of 11 residues. Germline CDR1 and CDR2: MNHEY and SVGAGI. Trimming stripped 8 bases from V and 5 bases from J, with 7 bases between. CDR3 sequence (DNA): TGTGCCAGCGGGACCTATCAGCCCCAGCATTTT. Translation: CASGTYQPQHF.

CDR3 protein: CASSGRGAGYGYTF. CDR3 in DNA: TGTGCCAGCAGTGGCCGGGGCGCCGGCTATGGCTACACCTTC. This chain uses TRBV28 with TRBJ1-2; TRBD1 is a possible D gene (5 bases). Germline V gene sequence: CDR1 MDHEN, CDR2 SYDVKM. The CDR3 is 14 amino acids. The ends were cut back, 5 bases at V and 4 bases at J, with 14 bases in the middle.